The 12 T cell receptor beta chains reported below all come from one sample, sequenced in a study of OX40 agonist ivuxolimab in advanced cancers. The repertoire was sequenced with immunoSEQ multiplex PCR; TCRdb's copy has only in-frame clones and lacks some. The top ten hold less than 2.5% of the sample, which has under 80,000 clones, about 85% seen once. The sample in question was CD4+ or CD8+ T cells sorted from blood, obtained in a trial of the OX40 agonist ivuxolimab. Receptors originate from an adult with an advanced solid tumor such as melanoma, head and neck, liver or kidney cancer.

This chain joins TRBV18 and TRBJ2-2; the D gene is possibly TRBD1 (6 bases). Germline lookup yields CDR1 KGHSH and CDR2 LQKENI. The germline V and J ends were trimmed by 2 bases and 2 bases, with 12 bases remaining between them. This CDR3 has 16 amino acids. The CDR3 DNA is TGTGCCAGCTCACCAAGGGCAGGGGTAAACACCGGGGAGCTGTTTTTT. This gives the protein CASSPRAGVNTGELFF. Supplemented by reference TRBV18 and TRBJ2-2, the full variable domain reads NAGVMQNPRHLVRRRGQEARLRCSPMKGHSHVYWYRQLPEEGLKFMVYLQKENIIDESGMPKERFSAEFPKEGPSILRIQQVVRGDSAAYFCASSPRAGVNTGELFFGEGSRLTVL.

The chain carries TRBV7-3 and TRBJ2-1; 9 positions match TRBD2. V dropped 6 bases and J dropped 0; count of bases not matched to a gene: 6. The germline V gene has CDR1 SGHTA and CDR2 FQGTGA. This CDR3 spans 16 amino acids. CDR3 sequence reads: CASSPSGTLSYNEQFF. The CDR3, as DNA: TGTGCCAGCAGTCCTAGCGGGACCCTCTCCTACAATGAGCAGTTCTTC.

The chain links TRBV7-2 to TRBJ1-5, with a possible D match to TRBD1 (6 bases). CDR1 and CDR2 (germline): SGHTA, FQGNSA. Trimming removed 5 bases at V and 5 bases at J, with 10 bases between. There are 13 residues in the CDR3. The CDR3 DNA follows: TGTGCCAGCAGCCGGGGGCGCGATCAGCCCCAGCATTTT. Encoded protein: CASSRGRDQPQHF.

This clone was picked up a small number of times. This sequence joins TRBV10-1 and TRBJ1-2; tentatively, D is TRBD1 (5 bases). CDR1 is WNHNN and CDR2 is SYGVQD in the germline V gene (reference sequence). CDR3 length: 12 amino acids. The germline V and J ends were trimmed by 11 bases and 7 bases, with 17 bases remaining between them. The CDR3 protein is CAWRSGIRGYTF. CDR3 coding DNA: TGCGCCTGGCGATCAGGGATTCGTGGCTACACCTTC.

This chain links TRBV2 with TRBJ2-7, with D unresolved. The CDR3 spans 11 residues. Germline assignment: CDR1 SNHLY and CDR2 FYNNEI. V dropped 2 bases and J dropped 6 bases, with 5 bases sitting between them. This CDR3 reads CASSERSEQYF. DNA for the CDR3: TGTGCCAGCAGTGAACGGAGCGAGCAGTACTTC.

In nucleotides, the CDR3 is TGTGCCAGTAGGATTACCGTTGGAGGCTCTGAAGCTTTCTTT. Translation gives CASRITVGGSEAFF. V is TRBV27 and J is TRBJ1-1; no clear D. Germline V gene data show CDR1 as MNHEY and CDR2 as SMNVEV (reference sequence). CDR3 size: 14 residues. V shed 9 bases and J shed 6 bases, with 20 bases lying between them.

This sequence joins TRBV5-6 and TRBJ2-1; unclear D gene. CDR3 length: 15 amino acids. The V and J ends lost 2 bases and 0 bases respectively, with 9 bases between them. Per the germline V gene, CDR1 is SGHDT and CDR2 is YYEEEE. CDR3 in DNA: TGTGCCAGCAGCTTCTGGGGAAGCTCCTACAATGAGCAGTTCTTC. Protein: CASSFWGSSYNEQFF.

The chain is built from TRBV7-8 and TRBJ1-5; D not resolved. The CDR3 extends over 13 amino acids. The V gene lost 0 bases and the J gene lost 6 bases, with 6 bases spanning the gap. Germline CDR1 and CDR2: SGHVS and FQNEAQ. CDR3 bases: TGTGCCAGCAGCTTAGCGGAGGGTCAGCCCCAGCATTTT. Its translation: CASSLAEGQPQHF. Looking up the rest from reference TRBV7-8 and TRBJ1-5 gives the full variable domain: GAGVSQSPRYKVAKRGQDVALRCDPISGHVSLFWYQQALGQGPEFLTYFQNEAQLDKSGLPSDRFFAERPEGSVSTLKIQRTQQEDSAVYLCASSLAEGQPQHFGDGTRLSIL.

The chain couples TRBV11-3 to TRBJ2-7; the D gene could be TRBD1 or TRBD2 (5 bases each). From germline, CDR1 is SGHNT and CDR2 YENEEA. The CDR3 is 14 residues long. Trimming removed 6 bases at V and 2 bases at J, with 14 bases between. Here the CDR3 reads CASSYRPGPYEQYF. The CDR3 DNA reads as TGTGCCAGCAGTTATCGACCGGGACCCTACGAGCAGTACTTC. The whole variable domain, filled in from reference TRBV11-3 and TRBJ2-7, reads EAGVVQSPRYKIIEKKQPVAFWCNPISGHNTLYWYLQNLGQGPELLIRYENEEAVDDSQLPKDRFSAERLKGVDSTLKIQPAELGDSAVYLCASSYRPGPYEQYFGPGTRLTVT.

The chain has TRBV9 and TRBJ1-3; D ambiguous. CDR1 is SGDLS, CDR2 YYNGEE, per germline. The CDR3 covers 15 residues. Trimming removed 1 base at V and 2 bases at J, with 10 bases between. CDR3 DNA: TGTGCCAGCAGCGTAAGCTTTGGCCCTGGAAACACCATATATTTT. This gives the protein CASSVSFGPGNTIYF.

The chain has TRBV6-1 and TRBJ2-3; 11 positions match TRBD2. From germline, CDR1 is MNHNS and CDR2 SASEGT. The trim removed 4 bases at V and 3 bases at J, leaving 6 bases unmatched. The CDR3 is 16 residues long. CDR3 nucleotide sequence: TGTGCCAGCAGTGGAACTAGCGGGAGTTTGACAGATACGCAGTATTTT. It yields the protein CASSGTSGSLTDTQYF.

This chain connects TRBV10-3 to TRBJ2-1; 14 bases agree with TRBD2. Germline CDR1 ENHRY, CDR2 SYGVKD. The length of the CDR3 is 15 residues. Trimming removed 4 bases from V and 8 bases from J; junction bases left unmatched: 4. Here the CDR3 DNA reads TGTGCCATCAGTGCCGGGACTAGCGGGGGAGATGAGCAGTTCTTC. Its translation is CAISAGTSGGDEQFF.